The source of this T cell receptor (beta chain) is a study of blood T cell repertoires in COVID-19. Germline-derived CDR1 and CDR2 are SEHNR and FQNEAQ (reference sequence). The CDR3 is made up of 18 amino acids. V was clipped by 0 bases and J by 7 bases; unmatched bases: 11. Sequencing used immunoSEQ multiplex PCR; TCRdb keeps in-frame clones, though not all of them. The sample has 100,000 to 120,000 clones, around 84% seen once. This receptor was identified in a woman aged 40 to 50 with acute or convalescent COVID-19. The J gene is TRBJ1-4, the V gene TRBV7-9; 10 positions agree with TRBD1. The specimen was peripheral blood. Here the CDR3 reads CASSLALIGTGAIEKLFF. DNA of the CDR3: TGTGCCAGCAGCTTAGCGCTTATTGGGACAGGGGCTATTGAAAAACTGTTTTTT.